These 21 T cell receptor beta chains were all obtained from the same sample, sequenced in a study of technical replicates of blood from a few donors. Repertoires were generated with immunoSEQ multiplex PCR, while TCRdb's copy carries only in-frame clones and drops some. The profile shows some 87,000 clones, roughly 97% of them singletons. Sequenced material: T cells isolated from PBMCs. The receptors originated from a human donor in good health.

J is TRBJ2-5 and V is TRBV5-6; 8 positions agree with TRBD1. Germline V gene sequence: CDR1 SGHDT, CDR2 YYEEEE. The CDR3 runs 13 residues. The V segment lost 3 bases and the J segment 5 bases; nucleotides outside the gene matches: 3. DNA of the CDR3: TGTGCCAGCAGCTGGACAGGGTGGGAGACCCAGTACTTC. Translated, it gives CASSWTGWETQYF.

J is TRBJ2-5 and V is TRBV13; 7 bases are shared with TRBD1. The germline CDR1 and CDR2 sequences are PRHDT and FYEKMQ (reference sequence). The CDR3 consists of 14 residues. The junction had 5 bases not matched to a gene; V was cut back by 3 bases and J by 4 bases. The CDR3 sequence is CASSFPGGRETQYF. CDR3 nucleotides: TGTGCCAGCAGCTTCCCAGGGGGTCGAGAGACCCAGTACTTC.

This clone has only a few counts. The chain couples TRBV14 to TRBJ2-7; no reliable D call. V was cut by 1 base and J by 6 bases, with 4 bases left in between. This CDR3 has 11 amino acids. Germline V gene data show CDR1 as SGHDN and CDR2 as FVKESK. The CDR3 nucleotides are TGTGCCAGCAGCCAAGGAGGCGAGCAGTACTTC. It specifies CASSQGGEQYF.

The chain recombines TRBV9 with TRBJ1-1; tentatively, D is TRBD1 (6 bases). The germline V gene has CDR1 SGDLS and CDR2 YYNGEE. The CDR3 runs 13 residues. V lost 0 bases, J lost 6 bases, and 9 bases lay in between. The CDR3 DNA reads TGTGCCAGCAGCGTAGGACACAGGGCTGAAGCTTTCTTT. Encoded protein: CASSVGHRAEAFF.

The CDR3 coding sequence is TGTGCCAGCAGTTATAGGAGTTATAGCAATCAGCCCCAGCATTTT. Its translation: CASSYRSYSNQPQHF. The genes are TRBV27 and TRBJ1-5; D is undetermined. V lost 4 bases, J lost 0 bases, and 10 bases lay in between. Germline V CDR1 and CDR2: MNHEY, SMNVEV (reference sequence). The CDR3 loop spans 15 amino acids.

The rearrangement links TRBV11-2 to TRBJ2-3, with a tentative D call TRBD1 (6 bases). Trimming stripped 3 bases from V and 1 base from J, with 17 bases between. Germline V gene data show CDR1 as SGHAT and CDR2 as FQNNGV. This CDR3 is 17 amino acids long. The CDR3 reads CASSFTVTGSGTDTQYF. CDR3 DNA: TGTGCCAGCAGCTTTACCGTTACAGGGTCGGGCACAGATACGCAGTATTTT.

The V and J genes are TRBV7-6 and TRBJ2-5; the D is unclear. The CDR3 covers 13 residues. The germline V gene has CDR1 SGHVS and CDR2 FNYEAQ. The ends were cut back, 1 base at V and 1 base at J, with 4 bases in the middle. CDR3 residues: CASSLGPQETQYF. The CDR3 coding sequence is TGTGCCAGCAGCTTAGGGCCCCAAGAGACCCAGTACTTC.

This rearrangement joins TRBV7-2 to TRBJ1-2, with 10 positions matching TRBD1. The CDR3 extends over 16 amino acids. Germline CDR1 is SGHTA and CDR2 is FQGNSA. V shed 6 bases, J shed 3 bases, and the junction held 10 bases outside the gene matches. CDR3 sequence: CASSYTPGTGDYGYTF. CDR3 nucleotide sequence: TGTGCCAGCAGTTATACCCCCGGGACAGGGGACTATGGCTACACCTTC.

The chain has TRBV5-1 and TRBJ1-2; D not resolved. Germline values: CDR1 SGHRS, CDR2 YFSETQ. Trimming took 0 bases from V and 0 from J, leaving 3 bases between them. The CDR3 is 13 residues long. CDR3 bases: TGCGCCAGCAGCTTGGCCACTAACTATGGCTACACCTTC. Protein: CASSLATNYGYTF. Full variable domain (rest looked up from reference TRBV5-1 and TRBJ1-2): KAGVTQTPRYLIKTRGQQVTLSCSPISGHRSVSWYQQTPGQGLQFLFEYFSETQRNKGNFPGRFSGRQFSNSRSEMNVSTLELGDSALYLCASSLATNYGYTFGSGTRLTVV.

This clone was observed once. The V gene is TRBV15, the J gene TRBJ2-7, with 8 nucleotides matching TRBD1. Germline values: CDR1 LNHNV, CDR2 YYDKDF (reference sequence). Trimming at V came to 4 bases and at J to 2 bases, leaving 4 bases not matched to a gene. CDR3 length: 14 amino acids. The CDR3 loop is CATSTTQGAYEQYF. CDR3 DNA: TGTGCCACCAGCACTACACAGGGGGCCTACGAGCAGTACTTC.

This rearrangement joins TRBV6-5 to TRBJ1-2, with 9 nucleotides matching TRBD1. Germline CDR1 and CDR2: MNHEY and SVGAGI. CDR3 length: 15 amino acids. Trimming at V came to 5 bases and at J to 4 bases, leaving 8 bases not matched to a gene. As DNA, the CDR3 is TGTGCCAGCAGTCCAACAGGGGGCGGTGGCTATGGCTACACCTTC. Translated: CASSPTGGGGYGYTF.

The V and J genes are TRBV7-3 and TRBJ2-1; D gene uncertain. CDR1 SGHTA and CDR2 FQGTGA come from the germline V gene. The CDR3 sequence is 15 residues long. The V end lost 5 bases, the J end lost 0 bases, and 11 bases lay between the germline ends. This CDR3 reads CASSPFTYSYNEQFF. CDR3 coding DNA: TGTGCCAGCAGCCCTTTCACTTACTCCTACAATGAGCAGTTCTTC.

This chain links TRBV29-1 with TRBJ2-7; possibly TRBD2 for D (6 bases). CDR1 and CDR2 (germline): SQVTM, ANQGSEA. Trimming took 3 bases from V and 2 from J, leaving 20 bases between them. This CDR3 has 16 residues. The CDR3 coding sequence is TGCAGCGTTGAGTTTTCATCTAGCGAATCAGCCTACGAGCAGTACTTC. It codes for CSVEFSSSESAYEQYF.

This chain joins TRBV11-2 and TRBJ2-2; D gene uncertain. Germline lookup yields CDR1 SGHAT and CDR2 FQNNGV. The CDR3 is 16 residues long. The V and J ends lost 5 bases and 1 base respectively, with 14 bases between them. The chain's CDR3 is CASSELVLVNTGELFF. The CDR3 DNA sequence: TGTGCCAGCAGCGAGCTAGTCTTGGTGAACACCGGGGAGCTGTTTTTT.

The rearrangement joins TRBV27 to TRBJ2-7; the D is unclear. Germline CDR1 MNHEY, CDR2 SMNVEV (reference sequence). The CDR3 totals 14 residues. V was pared by 5 bases and J by 4 bases, with 15 bases between. CDR3 bases: TGTGCCAGCAGTCCCCTATTTGGAGCTTACGAGCAGTACTTC. It is translated as CASSPLFGAYEQYF.

V gene TRBV27 combines with J gene TRBJ1-5; possibly TRBD1 for D (5 bases). Trimming pared 4 bases from V and 0 bases from J, leaving 10 bases between. The CDR3 has 15 residues. Per the germline V gene, CDR1 is MNHEY and CDR2 is SMNVEV (reference sequence). DNA of the CDR3: TGTGCCAGCAGTTCGATACAGGATAGCAATCAGCCCCAGCATTTT. This encodes CASSSIQDSNQPQHF.

The rearrangement links TRBV4-1 to TRBJ1-1, with 8 bases matching TRBD1. V shed 5 bases, J shed 6 bases, and the junction held 14 bases outside the gene matches. Looked up from germline, CDR1 is MGHRA and CDR2 is YSYEKL. The CDR3 runs to 16 residues. CDR3 in amino acids: CASSRRSQGALAEAFF. CDR3 coding DNA: TGCGCCAGCAGCAGAAGGTCGCAGGGGGCTTTGGCTGAAGCTTTCTTT.

The chain combines TRBV6-5 with TRBJ1-1, with D possibly TRBD1 on 6 matching bases. The V and J ends lost 2 bases and 0 bases respectively, with 10 bases between them. CDR1 and CDR2 (germline): MNHEY, SVGAGI. This CDR3 spans 15 amino acids. This CDR3 reads CASSYRGNMNTEAFF. The CDR3 nucleotides are TGTGCCAGCAGTTACAGGGGGAATATGAACACTGAAGCTTTCTTT.

The gene calls are TRBV7-9 and TRBJ2-5; TRBD1 matches at 7 bases. Germline V lookup: CDR1 SEHNR, CDR2 FQNEAQ (reference sequence). After removal of 5 bases from V and 7 bases from J, the junction contained 4 bases not matched to a gene. The length of the CDR3 is 12 residues. CDR3 amino acids: CASSPQGRTQYF. DNA of the CDR3: TGTGCCAGCAGCCCACAGGGGAGGACCCAGTACTTC.

The chain employs TRBV5-4 and TRBJ1-1; D remains unclear. This CDR3 has 12 residues. V dropped 4 bases and J dropped 8 bases, with 12 bases sitting between them. In germline, CDR1 is SGHNT, CDR2 YYREEE (reference sequence). The CDR3 bases are TGTGCCAGCAGCCCACCAGGAATCGAAGCTTTCTTT. This translates into CASSPPGIEAFF.

V gene TRBV6-5 combines with J gene TRBJ2-2; unclear D gene. Per the germline V gene, CDR1 is MNHEY and CDR2 is SVGAGI. Trimming removed 0 bases at V and 2 bases at J, with 10 bases between. The CDR3 is made up of 16 amino acids. In DNA, the CDR3 is TGTGCCAGCAGTTACTCCATCCTAAGAAACACCGGGGAGCTGTTTTTT. It yields the protein CASSYSILRNTGELFF.